The clone carrying this T cell receptor (beta chain) was counted ten times or more. In a library made to pick up alpha chains, this beta chain is a stray read with a size that means little. As for time point: sample taken at primary tumor resection. Unsorted tumor, nontumor lung tissue or cryopreserved PBMC supplied the whole RNA. Per the germline V gene, CDR1 is MGHRA and CDR2 is YSYEKL. The CDR3 covers 18 residues. Germline trimming cut 4 bases from V and 7 bases from J; bases unmatched to any gene: 16. These data originate in a study of spatial heterogeneity in lung cancer. Overall study context: Sequences of the beta chain were consistently detected in greater numbers than alpha-chain sequences. Unique TCR and UMI combinations averaged more than ten appearances each in raw reads.

A unique molecular identifier was carried by every single TCR cDNA molecule. TCRdb itself ran the 5' RACE reads through MiXCR, one entry per CDR3 protein. This table has 10,000 to 15,000 distinct CDR3 sequences, roughly 3.9% appearing once. V gene TRBV4-1 combines with J gene TRBJ1-6; TRBD1 matches at 7 bases. The clonotype comes from a male donor with early-stage non-small cell lung cancer. This specimen was PBMCs, taken at surgery. CDR3 nucleotide sequence: TGCGCCAGCAGCCGACTACAGGGGACCCAAATGGGGAATTCACCCCTCCACTTT. This sequence encodes CASSRLQGTQMGNSPLHF.